The 5 T cell receptor beta chains presented below share a single source sample, sequenced in a study of cytomegalovirus exposure and HLA in healthy donors. Profiled with immunoSEQ multiplex PCR; TCRdb holds only in-frame clones, not every one. The table has 89,000 or so clones, approximately 95% seen once; the top ten hold around 1.1%. Sequencing input: PBMCs. These receptors were taken from a woman aged 30 to 39 in good health and CMV-seropositive.

This chain uses TRBV7-9 with TRBJ1-5; 7 bases line up with TRBD1. In germline, CDR1 is SEHNR, CDR2 FQNEAQ (reference sequence). J was trimmed by 3 bases and V by 4 bases; bases with no gene match: 9. This CDR3 comprises 16 residues. CDR3 DNA sequence: TGTGCCAGCAGCTCGGACCGGGACAGATACAATCAGCCCCAGCATTTT. It specifies CASSSDRDRYNQPQHF.

The chain links TRBV6-5 to TRBJ2-7; D ambiguous. Germline loops: CDR1 MNHEY, CDR2 SVGAGI. The V end was cut by 6 bases, the J end by 1 base, with 4 bases between. The CDR3 totals 11 residues. The CDR3 DNA is TGTGCCAGCAGCCAGTCCTACGAGCAGTACTTC. Protein sequence: CASSQSYEQYF.

Only one count was recorded for this clone. J is TRBJ2-1 and V is TRBV27; 12 bases line up with TRBD1. CDR3 length: 17 residues. Germline trimming cut 4 bases from V and 8 bases from J; bases unmatched to any gene: 12. In germline, CDR1 is MNHEY, CDR2 SMNVEV (reference sequence). The CDR3 nucleotides are TGTGCCAGCAGTTATACAACCGGGACAGGGGGCATCGATGAGCAGTTCTTC. This sequence encodes CASSYTTGTGGIDEQFF.

This clone was counted between two and nine times. The same CDR3 is also encoded by other DNA sequences in this sample. CDR3 sequence (DNA): TGTGCCAGCAGCTTACAGGGTAATCAGCCCCAGCATTTT. It translates to CASSLQGNQPQHF. The chain joins TRBV7-9 to TRBJ1-5, with TRBD1 as a possible D gene (5 bases). Trimming removed 2 bases at V and 4 bases at J, with 6 bases between. CDR1 and CDR2 (germline): SEHNR, FQNEAQ (reference sequence). CDR3 length: 13 amino acids.

The gene calls are TRBV2 and TRBJ2-1; 11 positions agree with TRBD2. CDR3 length: 17 amino acids. V dropped 0 bases and J dropped 5; count of bases not matched to a gene: 6. Per germline, CDR1 SNHLY and CDR2 FYNNEI. The DNA of the CDR3 is TGTGCCAGCAGTGAAGCGCTTCCTAGCGGGAGGAACAATGAGCAGTTCTTC. Protein: CASSEALPSGRNNEQFF.